Following are 24 T cell receptor beta chains from one sample sequenced in a study of blood T cell repertoires in COVID-19. Clones were read by immunoSEQ multiplex PCR, and TCRdb kept only the in-frame ones, dropping some. The repertoire holds approximately 47,000 clones, with under 90% as singletons. Sequenced sample: peripheral blood. The source of these receptors is a woman older than 75 with COVID-19, enrolled during active disease.

The chain has TRBV6-2 or TRBV6-3 and TRBJ1-2; 7 bases line up with TRBD1. This CDR3 has 15 amino acids. Germline CDR1 reads MNHEY; CDR2 reads SVGEGT. Trimming took 1 base from V and 4 from J; bases not matched to a gene: 6. CDR3 in amino acids: CASSYFSRTGYGYTF. CDR3 sequence (DNA): TGTGCCAGCAGTTACTTCTCCCGGACAGGCTATGGCTACACCTTC.

CDR3 DNA: TGTGCCAGTTACCCGGGACAGTCAGGGAATAATTCACCCCTCCACTTT. Protein sequence: CASYPGQSGNNSPLHF. The chain has TRBV6-6 and TRBJ1-6, with 7 bases lining up with TRBD1. The junction had 13 bases not matched to a gene; V was cut back by 9 bases and J by 5 bases. There are 16 residues in the CDR3. The germline CDR1 and CDR2 sequences are MNHNY and SVGAGI (reference sequence).

This chain connects TRBV5-1 to TRBJ2-7; maybe TRBD2 (6 bases). Trimming removed 2 bases from V and 2 bases from J, with 20 bases in between. This CDR3 is built from 17 residues. Germline-derived CDR1 and CDR2 are SGHRS and YFSETQ. The CDR3 DNA reads as TGCGCCAGCAGCTTCAGGGCGGGGTATTCGTCGACCTACGAGCAGTACTTC. Translating gives CASSFRAGYSSTYEQYF. Full variable domain (remainder filled in from reference TRBV5-1 and TRBJ2-7): KAGVTQTPRYLIKTRGQQVTLSCSPISGHRSVSWYQQTPGQGLQFLFEYFSETQRNKGNFPGRFSGRQFSNSRSEMNVSTLELGDSALYLCASSFRAGYSSTYEQYFGPGTRLTVT.

The chain recombines TRBV7-8 with TRBJ1-1; the D is unclear. The CDR3 sequence is 15 residues long. V was cut by 1 base and J by 2 bases, with 11 bases left in between. The germline V gene has CDR1 SGHVS and CDR2 FQNEAQ. The CDR3 sequence is CASSLGRGSNTEAFF. CDR3 coding DNA: TGTGCCAGCAGCTTAGGAAGAGGGTCAAACACTGAAGCTTTCTTT.

The chain recombines TRBV9 with TRBJ1-2; D gene uncertain. V was shortened by 2 bases and J by 5 bases, with 10 bases between the two germline ends. CDR3 size: 13 residues. Germline V CDR1 and CDR2: SGDLS, YYNGEE. CDR3 nucleotides: TGTGCCAGCAGCGTCTCTTATAGTTATGGCTACACCTTC. Amino acid sequence: CASSVSYSYGYTF. The full variable domain, in which reference TRBV9 and TRBJ1-2 provide the parts outside the CDR3, is DSGVTQTPKHLITATGQRVTLRCSPRSGDLSVYWYQQSLDQGLQFLIQYYNGEERAKGNILERFSAQQFPDLHSELNLSSLELGDSALYFCASSVSYSYGYTFGSGTRLTVV.

The chain recombines TRBV6-6 with TRBJ2-7, with TRBD2 matching 10 bases. After removal of 3 bases from V and 7 bases from J, the junction contained 9 bases not matched to a gene. Per the germline V gene, CDR1 is MNHNY and CDR2 is SVGAGI (reference sequence). The CDR3 consists of 15 residues. The CDR3 sequence is CASSYQGTSVIEQYF. Here the CDR3 DNA reads TGTGCCAGCAGTTATCAGGGGACTAGCGTAATAGAGCAGTACTTC.

The CDR3 here is CASSIGGGYNEQFF. CDR3 sequence (DNA): TGTGCCAGTAGTATTGGCGGAGGGTACAATGAGCAGTTCTTC. This rearrangement joins TRBV19 to TRBJ2-1; possibly TRBD2 for D (6 bases). Trimming left V 3 bases short and J 4 bases short, with 10 bases between. The CDR3 runs to 14 residues. Germline CDR1 LNHDA, CDR2 SQIVND (reference sequence).

Of note for this clone: A junction end diverges from the germline sequence, so it may reflect a read error. This sequence joins TRBV7-7 and TRBJ2-2; 7 nucleotides line up with TRBD2. The germline CDR1 and CDR2 sequences are SSHAT and FNYEAQ (reference sequence). This CDR3 contains 18 residues. Here the CDR3 DNA reads TGTGCTAGCAGCCCTGTAGGGTGGCGGCGGGAGAGGGCCGGGGAGCTGTTTTTT. Translation: CASSPVGWRRERAGELFF.

The J gene is TRBJ2-7, the V gene TRBV5-4; 7 bases are shared with TRBD1. The junction had 5 bases not matched to a gene; V was cut back by 3 bases and J by 2 bases. The CDR3 contains 14 residues. In germline, CDR1 is SGHNT, CDR2 YYREEE (reference sequence). The CDR3 loop is CASSSRDSTYEQYF. The CDR3 nucleotides read TGTGCCAGCAGCTCCCGGGACAGCACCTACGAGCAGTACTTC.

DNA of the CDR3: TGTGCCACCCTAGACAGGGCCGGGGAGCTGTTTTTT. Translating it yields CATLDRAGELFF. The V gene is TRBV6-5, the J gene TRBJ2-2, with 7 bases identical to TRBD1. V shed 10 bases and J 6 bases; nucleotides not matched to a gene: 5. CDR1 is MNHEY, CDR2 SVGAGI, per germline. The CDR3 loop spans 12 amino acids.

This sequence joins TRBV6-6 and TRBJ1-3, with TRBD1 matching over 9 bases. Germline CDR1 reads MNHNY; CDR2 reads SVGAGI (reference sequence). Trimming took 5 bases from V and 2 from J; bases not matched to a gene: 7. This CDR3 is 16 amino acids long. Here the CDR3 DNA reads TGTGCCAGCAGTAAACGGACAGGGGATGCTGGAAACACCATATATTTT. As protein: CASSKRTGDAGNTIYF.

V and J are TRBV29-1 and TRBJ2-1; D gene uncertain. This CDR3 spans 11 amino acids. V dropped 4 bases and J dropped 10 bases, with 11 bases sitting between them. CDR1 is SQVTM, CDR2 ANQGSEA, per germline. CDR3 sequence: CSVATSLEQFF. The CDR3 DNA is TGCAGCGTTGCTACTTCTCTCGAGCAGTTCTTC.

This chain connects TRBV28 to TRBJ2-7, with TRBD2 identical over 11 bases. The CDR3 extends over 16 amino acids. Germline V CDR1 and CDR2: MDHEN, SYDVKM. Trimming cost V 6 bases and J 2 bases; bases outside gene matches: 9. CDR3 protein: CASSPITSGGTYEQYF. CDR3 nucleotides: TGTGCCAGCAGCCCCATCACTAGCGGGGGCACCTACGAGCAGTACTTC.

The chain uses TRBV5-1 and TRBJ2-7, with TRBD1 identical over 9 bases. The V segment lost 4 bases and the J segment 6 bases; nucleotides outside the gene matches: 5. The CDR3 runs to 13 residues. The germline CDR1 and CDR2 sequences are SGHRS and YFSETQ. Written as DNA, the CDR3 is TGCGCCAGCAGCCGGACAGGGGAGTTCGAGCAGTACTTC. As protein: CASSRTGEFEQYF.

J is TRBJ2-7 and V is TRBV6-5, with TRBD1 matching 8 bases. The trim removed 6 bases at V and 3 bases at J, leaving 4 bases unmatched. The CDR3 loop spans 13 amino acids. CDR1 and CDR2 (germline): MNHEY, SVGAGI. The CDR3: CASRGTGNYEQYF. The CDR3 DNA reads as TGTGCCAGCAGGGGGACAGGAAACTACGAGCAGTACTTC.

V usage is TRBV18 and J usage is TRBJ2-3; D remains ambiguous. V was shortened by 6 bases and J by 2 bases, with 9 bases between the two germline ends. Germline V lookup: CDR1 KGHSH, CDR2 LQKENI. The CDR3 covers 13 residues. The CDR3 protein is CASSGSFTDTQYF. The CDR3 bases are TGTGCCAGCTCGGGCTCCTTCACAGATACGCAGTATTTT.

This chain links TRBV7-2 with TRBJ2-1; 7 nucleotides line up with TRBD1. V lost 1 base and J lost 1; bases outside the gene matches: 4. Looked up from germline, CDR1 is SGHTA and CDR2 is FQGNSA. The CDR3 consists of 16 residues. The CDR3 sequence: CASSLGGQPSYNEQFF. In DNA, the CDR3 is TGTGCCAGCAGCTTAGGGGGACAGCCGTCCTACAATGAGCAGTTCTTC.

The chain combines TRBV6-6 with TRBJ1-4; maybe TRBD1 (6 bases). Trimming pared 6 bases from V and 8 bases from J, leaving 16 bases between. CDR3 size: 14 residues. The germline V gene has CDR1 MNHNY and CDR2 SVGAGI (reference sequence). This CDR3 is CASRNAGANEKLFF. The CDR3, as DNA: TGTGCCAGCAGAAACGCAGGGGCCAACGAAAAACTGTTTTTT.

This chain uses TRBV19 with TRBJ2-3; D possibly corresponds to TRBD2 (6 bases). There are 14 residues in the CDR3. Trimming left V 6 bases short and J 6 bases short, with 16 bases between. Looked up from germline, CDR1 is LNHDA and CDR2 is SQIVND (reference sequence). This CDR3 reads CASRVSGETDTQYF. In DNA, the CDR3 is TGTGCCAGTAGAGTCTCGGGGGAAACGGATACGCAGTATTTT.

The gene calls are TRBV7-9 and TRBJ1-2; 9 nucleotides agree with TRBD1. V was pared by 0 bases and J by 7 bases, with 3 bases of the junction left unmatched. Looked up from germline, CDR1 is SEHNR and CDR2 is FQNEAQ (reference sequence). The CDR3 is made up of 14 amino acids. The CDR3 bases are TGTGCCAGCAGCTTAGCGGGGACAGGGAGTGGCTACACCTTC. Amino acid sequence: CASSLAGTGSGYTF.

A single count supports this clone. The V and J genes are TRBV28 and TRBJ1-4, with 11 nucleotides matching TRBD1. Germline CDR1 reads MDHEN; CDR2 reads SYDVKM. The CDR3 runs to 19 residues. V shed 7 bases and J 0 bases; nucleotides not matched to a gene: 13. The CDR3 region has the DNA TGTGCCAGCAACGTTATGGGAGGGACAGGGGGGGCAACTAATGAAAAACTGTTTTTT. It specifies CASNVMGGTGGATNEKLFF.

The rearrangement uses TRBV7-9 and TRBJ1-1; 10 bases are shared with TRBD1. This CDR3 contains 17 residues. V was pared by 1 base and J by 3 bases, with 8 bases of the junction left unmatched. Germline loops: CDR1 SEHNR, CDR2 FQNEAQ (reference sequence). The CDR3 here is CASSLDRTGGEDTEAFF. The CDR3 region has the DNA TGTGCCAGCAGCTTAGATCGGACAGGGGGAGAGGACACTGAAGCTTTCTTT. Using reference TRBV7-9 and TRBJ1-1 for the parts outside the CDR3, the full variable domain is DTGVSQNPRHKITKRGQNVTFRCDPISEHNRLYWYRQTLGQGPEFLTYFQNEAQLEKSRLLSDRFSAERPKGSFSTLEIQRTEQGDSAMYLCASSLDRTGGEDTEAFFGQGTRLTVV.

V is TRBV2 and J is TRBJ2-3; 13 positions match TRBD2. The V gene's germline CDR1 is SNHLY and CDR2 FYNNEI. The CDR3 extends over 16 amino acids. The V segment lost 7 bases and the J segment 2 bases; nucleotides outside the gene matches: 6. CDR3 amino acids: CASTSGLAGLTDTQYF. Written as DNA, the CDR3 is TGTGCCAGCACCTCGGGACTAGCGGGGCTCACAGATACGCAGTATTTT.

The chain links TRBV6-5 to TRBJ2-3, with TRBD2 identical over 8 bases. The CDR3 has 15 amino acids. Trimming removed 6 bases from V and 6 bases from J; junction bases left unmatched: 11. Germline V gene lookup returns CDR1 MNHEY and CDR2 SVGAGI. The CDR3 DNA reads TGTGCCAGCAGCTTCGGGACTAGAGTAACGGATACGCAGTATTTT. Translation: CASSFGTRVTDTQYF.